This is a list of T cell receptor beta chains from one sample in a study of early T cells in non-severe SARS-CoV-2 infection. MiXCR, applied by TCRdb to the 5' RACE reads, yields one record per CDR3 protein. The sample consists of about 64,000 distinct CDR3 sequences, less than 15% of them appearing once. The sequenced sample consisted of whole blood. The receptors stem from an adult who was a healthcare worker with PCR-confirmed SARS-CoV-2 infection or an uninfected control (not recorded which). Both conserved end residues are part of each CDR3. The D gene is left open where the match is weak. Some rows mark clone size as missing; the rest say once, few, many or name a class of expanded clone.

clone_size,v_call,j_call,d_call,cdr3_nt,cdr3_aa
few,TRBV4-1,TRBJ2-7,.,TGCGCCAGCAGCCCCCCGGGACGGTGGGTGAGGTCTCCCTACGAGCAGTACTTC,CASSPPGRWVRSPYEQYF
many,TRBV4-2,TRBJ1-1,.,TGTGCCAGCAGCCAACGGGGCCTGAGGACTGAAGCTTTCTTT,CASSQRGLRTEAFF
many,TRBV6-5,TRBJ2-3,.,TGTGCCAGCAGTCGGTCTCCTGAGCGCACAGATACGCAGTATTTT,CASSRSPERTDTQYF
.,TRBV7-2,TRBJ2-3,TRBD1,TGTGCCAGCAGCTTAGGGACAGGGTATAGCACAGATACGCAGTATTTT,CASSLGTGYSTDTQYF
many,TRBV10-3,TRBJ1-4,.,TGTGCCATCAGTGAGCCGGACAGAGGAGGGGAAAAACTGTTTTTT,CAISEPDRGGEKLFF
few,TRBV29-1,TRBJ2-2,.,TGCAGTATCGAATATAACGGGGAGCTGTTTTTT,CSIEYNGELFF
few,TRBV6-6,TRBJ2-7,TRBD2,TGTGCTAGCGGGAGAACCTACGAGCAGTACTTC,CASGRTYEQYF
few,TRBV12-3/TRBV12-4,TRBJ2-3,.,TGTGCCAGCAGAACTAGCACCACAGATACGCAGTATTTT,CASRTSTTDTQYF
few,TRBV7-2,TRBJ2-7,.,TGTGCCAGCAGCTTATCCCCAACTGATGCCTACGAGCAGTACTTC,CASSLSPTDAYEQYF
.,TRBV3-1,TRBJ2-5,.,TGTGCCAGCAGCCAAGCAGGGGCCGGGACCCAGTACTTC,CASSQAGAGTQYF
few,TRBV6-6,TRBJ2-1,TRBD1,TGTGCCAGCAGTTCCCGGGACAGGGTAAACAATGAGCAGTTCTTC,CASSSRDRVNNEQFF
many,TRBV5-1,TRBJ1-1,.,TGCGCCAGCAGCTTGTCCGGAGGGGGGAACACTGAAGCTTTCTTT,CASSLSGGGNTEAFF
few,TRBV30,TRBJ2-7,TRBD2,TGTGCCTCGCGGGGGGGGACTCCTGACTCCTACGAGCAGTACTTC,CASRGGTPDSYEQYF
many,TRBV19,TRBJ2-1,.,TGTGCCAGTAGTATCACCTTGGGGGGCCTCCACAATGAGCAGTTCTTC,CASSITLGGLHNEQFF
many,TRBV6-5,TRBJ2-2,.,TGTGCCAGCAGTTACTCCCCCCCTGGGGGGAACACCGGGGAGCTGTTTTTT,CASSYSPPGGNTGELFF
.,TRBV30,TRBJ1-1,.,TGTGCCTGGAGTGTTCAGGAGGCGACTGAAGCTTTCTTT,CAWSVQEATEAFF
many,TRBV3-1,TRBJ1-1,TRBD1,TGTGCCAGCAGCCTAGGGACAGGATCTATCCTGAACACTGAAGCTTTCTTT,CASSLGTGSILNTEAFF
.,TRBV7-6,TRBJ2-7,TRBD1,TGTGCCAGCAGCTTGCCTAGAGGGGGCCCAGGGGGCTCCTACGAGCAGTACTTC,CASSLPRGGPGGSYEQYF
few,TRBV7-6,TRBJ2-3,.,TGTGCCAGCAGCTTAGTTGTGTCTTCCACAGATACGCAGTATTTT,CASSLVVSSTDTQYF
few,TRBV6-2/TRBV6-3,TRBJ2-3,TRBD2,TGTGCCAGCAGTTACTCAAGTGGGACTAGCGGGGGGAAATTCACAGATACGCAGTATTTT,CASSYSSGTSGGKFTDTQYF
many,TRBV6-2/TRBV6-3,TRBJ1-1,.,TGTGCCAGCAGACCCCAGGAGGGTTCCGGGAACACTGAAGCTTTCTTT,CASRPQEGSGNTEAFF
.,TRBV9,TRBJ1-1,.,TGTGCCAGCAGCCCCCGCGGCAGGGAAAAAGCTTTCTTT,CASSPRGREKAFF